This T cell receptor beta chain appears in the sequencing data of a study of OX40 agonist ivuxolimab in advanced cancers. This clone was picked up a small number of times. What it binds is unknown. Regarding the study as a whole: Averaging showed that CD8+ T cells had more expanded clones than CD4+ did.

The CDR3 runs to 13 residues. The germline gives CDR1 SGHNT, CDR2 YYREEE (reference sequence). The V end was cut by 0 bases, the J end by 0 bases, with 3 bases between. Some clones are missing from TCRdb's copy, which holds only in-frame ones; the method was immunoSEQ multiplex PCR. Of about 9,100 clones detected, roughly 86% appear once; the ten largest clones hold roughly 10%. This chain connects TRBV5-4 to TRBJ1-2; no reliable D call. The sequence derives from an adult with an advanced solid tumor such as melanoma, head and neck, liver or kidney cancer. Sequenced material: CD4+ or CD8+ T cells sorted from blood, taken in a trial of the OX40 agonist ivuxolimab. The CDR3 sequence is CASSLESNYGYTF. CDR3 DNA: TGTGCCAGCAGCTTGGAATCTAACTATGGCTACACCTTC.